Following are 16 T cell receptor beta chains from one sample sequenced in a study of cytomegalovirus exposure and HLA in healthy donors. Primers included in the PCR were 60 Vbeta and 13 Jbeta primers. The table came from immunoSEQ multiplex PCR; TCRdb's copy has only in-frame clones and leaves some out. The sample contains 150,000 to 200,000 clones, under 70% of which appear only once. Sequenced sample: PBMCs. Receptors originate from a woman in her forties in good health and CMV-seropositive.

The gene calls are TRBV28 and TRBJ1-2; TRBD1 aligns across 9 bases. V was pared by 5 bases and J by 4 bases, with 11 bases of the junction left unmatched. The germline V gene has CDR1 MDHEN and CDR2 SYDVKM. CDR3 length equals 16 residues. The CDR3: CASSESEGQGAYGYTF. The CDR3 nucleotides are TGTGCCAGCAGTGAATCGGAGGGACAGGGCGCCTATGGCTACACCTTC.

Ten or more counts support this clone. The CDR3 is CASSTSGAYEQYF. CDR3 nucleotides: TGTGCCAGCAGCACAAGCGGAGCCTACGAGCAGTACTTC. This sequence joins TRBV4-2 and TRBJ2-7, with a possible D match to TRBD2 (5 bases). V shed 5 bases and J shed 2 bases, with 10 bases lying between them. Germline V gene sequence: CDR1 LGHNA, CDR2 YNFKEQ. This CDR3 is built from 13 residues.

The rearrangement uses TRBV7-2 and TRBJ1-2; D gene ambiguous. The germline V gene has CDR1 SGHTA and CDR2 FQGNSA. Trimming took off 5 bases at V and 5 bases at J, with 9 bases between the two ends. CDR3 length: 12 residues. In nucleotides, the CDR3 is TGTGCCAGCAGCGCTACGAATTATGGCTACACCTTC. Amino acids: CASSATNYGYTF.

The CDR3: CASMSGGGGPNEQFF. In DNA, the CDR3 is TGTGCCAGCATGTCCGGGGGGGGAGGGCCCAATGAGCAGTTCTTC. The chain uses TRBV6-5 and TRBJ2-1; 8 nucleotides match TRBD2. J lost 6 bases, V lost 7 bases, and 11 bases had no gene match. Germline V gene sequence: CDR1 MNHEY, CDR2 SVGAGI. The CDR3 is made up of 15 amino acids.

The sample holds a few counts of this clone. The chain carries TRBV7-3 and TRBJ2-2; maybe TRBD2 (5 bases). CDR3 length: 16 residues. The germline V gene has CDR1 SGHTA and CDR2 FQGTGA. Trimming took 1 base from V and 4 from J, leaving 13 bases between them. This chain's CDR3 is CASSLIGGFPTGELFF. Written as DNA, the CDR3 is TGTGCCAGCAGCTTAATAGGAGGCTTTCCCACCGGGGAGCTGTTTTTT. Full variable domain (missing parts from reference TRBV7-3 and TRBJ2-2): GAGVSQTPSNKVTEKGKYVELRCDPISGHTALYWYRQSLGQGPEFLIYFQGTGAADDSGLPNDRFFAVRPEGSVSTLKIQRTERGDSAVYLCASSLIGGFPTGELFFGEGSRLTVL.

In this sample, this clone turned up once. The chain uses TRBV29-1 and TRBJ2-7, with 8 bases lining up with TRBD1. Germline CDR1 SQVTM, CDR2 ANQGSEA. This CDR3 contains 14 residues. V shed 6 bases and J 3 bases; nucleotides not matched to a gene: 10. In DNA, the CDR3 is TGCAGCGTGGTCCGGGACAGGCCCCGCTACGAGCAGTACTTC. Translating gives CSVVRDRPRYEQYF.

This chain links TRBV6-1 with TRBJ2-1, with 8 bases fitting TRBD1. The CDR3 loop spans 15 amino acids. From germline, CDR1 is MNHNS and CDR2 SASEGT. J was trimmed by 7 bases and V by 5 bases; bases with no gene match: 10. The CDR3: CASSSGTGVVNEQFF. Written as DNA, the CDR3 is TGTGCCAGCAGTTCCGGGACAGGTGTTGTAAATGAGCAGTTCTTC.

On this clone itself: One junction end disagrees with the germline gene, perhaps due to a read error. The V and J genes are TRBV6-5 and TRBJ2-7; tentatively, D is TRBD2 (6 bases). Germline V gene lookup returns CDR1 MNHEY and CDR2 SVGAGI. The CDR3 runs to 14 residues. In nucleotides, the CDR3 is TGTGCCACCCGGTCCACGGGGGTCTCCTACGAGCAGTCCTTC. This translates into CATRSTGVSYEQSF.

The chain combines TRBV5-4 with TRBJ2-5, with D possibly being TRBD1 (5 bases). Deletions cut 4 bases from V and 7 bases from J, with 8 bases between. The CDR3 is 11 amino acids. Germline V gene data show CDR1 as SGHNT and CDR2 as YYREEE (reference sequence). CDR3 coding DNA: TGTGCCAGCAGCGAAACAGGGACCCAGTACTTC. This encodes CASSETGTQYF.

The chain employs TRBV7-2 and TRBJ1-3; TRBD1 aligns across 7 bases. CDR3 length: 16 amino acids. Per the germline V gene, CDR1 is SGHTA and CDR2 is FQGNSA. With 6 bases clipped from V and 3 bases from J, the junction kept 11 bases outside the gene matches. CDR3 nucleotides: TGTGCCAGCAGTTCAGTCAGGGGGTTGGGTGGAAACACCATATATTTT. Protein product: CASSSVRGLGGNTIYF.

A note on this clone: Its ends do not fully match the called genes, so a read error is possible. The CDR3 bases are TGTGCCACCATGGGCGGGAGACGGTATAATTCACCCCTCAACTTT. Translating gives CATMGGRRYNSPLNF. The chain is built from TRBV6-1 and TRBJ1-6, with D uncertain. The CDR3 loop spans 15 amino acids. In germline, CDR1 is MNHNS, CDR2 SASEGT.

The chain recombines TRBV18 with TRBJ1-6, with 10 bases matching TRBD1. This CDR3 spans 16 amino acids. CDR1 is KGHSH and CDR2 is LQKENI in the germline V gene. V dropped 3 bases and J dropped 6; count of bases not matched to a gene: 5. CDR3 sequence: CASSPRGQGTNSPLHF. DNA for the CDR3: TGTGCCAGCTCACCGAGGGGACAGGGGACTAATTCACCCCTCCACTTT. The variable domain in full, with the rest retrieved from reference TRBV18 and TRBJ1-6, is NAGVMQNPRHLVRRRGQEARLRCSPMKGHSHVYWYRQLPEEGLKFMVYLQKENIIDESGMPKERFSAEFPKEGPSILRIQQVVRGDSAAYFCASSPRGQGTNSPLHFGNGTRLTVT.

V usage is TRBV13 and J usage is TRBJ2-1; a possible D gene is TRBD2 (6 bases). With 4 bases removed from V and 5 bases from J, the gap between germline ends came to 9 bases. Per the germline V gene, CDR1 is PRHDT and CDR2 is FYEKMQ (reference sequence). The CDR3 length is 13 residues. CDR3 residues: CASSSGTHNEQFF. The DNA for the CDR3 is TGTGCCAGCAGCTCCGGGACTCACAATGAGCAGTTCTTC.

DNA for the CDR3: TGCGCCAGCAGCCAATCGGGGAACACTGAAGCTTTCTTT. Protein product: CASSQSGNTEAFF. The rearrangement links TRBV4-1 to TRBJ1-1; no firm D call. The CDR3 loop spans 13 amino acids. V was clipped by 2 bases and J by 1 base, with 5 bases between them. CDR1 is MGHRA and CDR2 is YSYEKL in the germline V gene.

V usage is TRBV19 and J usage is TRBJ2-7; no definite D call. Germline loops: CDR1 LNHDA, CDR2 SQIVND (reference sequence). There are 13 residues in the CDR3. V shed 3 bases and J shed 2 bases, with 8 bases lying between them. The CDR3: CASSIQVAYEQYF. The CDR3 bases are TGTGCCAGTAGTATCCAGGTTGCCTACGAGCAGTACTTC.

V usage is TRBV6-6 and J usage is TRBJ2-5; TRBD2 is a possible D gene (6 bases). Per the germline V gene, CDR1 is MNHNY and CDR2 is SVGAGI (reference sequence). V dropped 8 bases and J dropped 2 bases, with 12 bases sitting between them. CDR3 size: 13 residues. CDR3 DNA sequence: TGTGCCAGCTTGGTCCGGGAGCAAGAGACCCAGTACTTC. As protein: CASLVREQETQYF.